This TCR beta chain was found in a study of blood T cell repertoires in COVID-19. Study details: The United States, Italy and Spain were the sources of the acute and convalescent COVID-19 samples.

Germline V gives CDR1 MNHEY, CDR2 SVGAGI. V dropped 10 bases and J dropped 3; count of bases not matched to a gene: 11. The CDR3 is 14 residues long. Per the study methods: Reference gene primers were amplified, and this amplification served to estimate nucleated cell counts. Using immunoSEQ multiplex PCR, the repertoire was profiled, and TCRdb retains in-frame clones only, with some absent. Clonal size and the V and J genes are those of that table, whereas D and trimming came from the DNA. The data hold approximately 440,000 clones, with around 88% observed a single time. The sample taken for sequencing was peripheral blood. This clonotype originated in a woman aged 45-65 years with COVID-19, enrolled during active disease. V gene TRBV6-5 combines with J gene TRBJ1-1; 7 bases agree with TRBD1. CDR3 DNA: TGTGCCACCTCTACAGGGGCCAAGGACACTGAAGCTTTCTTT. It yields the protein CATSTGAKDTEAFF.